This TCR beta chain was captured in a study of T cell responses to AZD1222 COVID-19 vaccine. Study details: Second-dose schedules of about 4 or about 12 weeks were combined.

Germline-derived CDR1 and CDR2 are SGHRS and YFSETQ. Trimming removed 1 base at V and 1 base at J, with 12 bases between. This CDR3 is built from 16 residues. Clones were read by immunoSEQ multiplex PCR, and TCRdb kept only the in-frame ones, dropping some. The sample lists 150,000 to 200,000 clones, roughly 92% seen once, with approximately 2.3% in the top ten. Points from the study as a whole: Unmutated regions of variants are reportedly targeted by nearly half of spike-specific TCRs. Possibly, clonal diversity was underestimated; donors were largely white British and included more females.

This clone was observed a few times. Its antigen remains unidentified. The chain carries TRBV5-1 and TRBJ1-3; a possible D gene is TRBD1 (5 bases). This clonotype was obtained from an adult in good health. The specimen was peripheral blood, collected on day 0 of AZD1222 vaccination. The CDR3 sequence is CASSLFSGTSGNTIYF. As DNA, the CDR3 is TGCGCCAGCAGCTTGTTTTCAGGGACGTCTGGAAACACCATATATTTT.